Each of the 12 T cell receptor beta chains below was sequenced from the same sample in a study of T-cell reconstitution after alpha-beta-depleted transplantation in children. A library of TCRbeta sequences, prepared with unique molecular identifiers, was generated. TCRdb itself ran the PCR reads through MiXCR, one entry per CDR3 protein. The sample yields some 440,000 distinct CDR3 sequences, around 16% seen once. The sample here was PBMCs, mostly from graft donor cells, taken 360 days after TCRalphabeta/CD19-depleted stem cell transplant. The source is a boy less than two years old who had a stem cell transplant for Wiskott-Aldrich syndrome, so the T cells may come from the graft donor.

This clonotype was counted between two and nine times. CDR3 region: CASSNYGMGYNSPLHF. CDR3 DNA sequence: TGTGCCAGCAGTAACTATGGTATGGGCTATAATTCACCCCTCCACTTT. The J gene is TRBJ1-6, the V gene TRBV6-5, with no clear D. Germline CDR1 is MNHEY and CDR2 is SVGAGI. CDR3 length equals 16 residues. Between the trimmed V and J ends, which lost 5 bases and 3 bases, there was a span of 14 bases.

The chain uses TRBV29-1 and TRBJ2-2; TRBD1 matches at 9 bases. The CDR3 has 15 residues. V lost 3 bases and J lost 7; bases outside the gene matches: 9. Germline V gene lookup returns CDR1 SQVTM and CDR2 ANQGSEA. For the CDR3, the DNA is TGCAGCGTTGATACGGGACAGGGAGTGAACGGGGAGCTGTTTTTT. As protein: CSVDTGQGVNGELFF.

This clonotype occurred a few times. The chain has TRBV12-3 or TRBV12-4 and TRBJ1-3; 8 bases fit TRBD1. The CDR3 length is 20 residues. V lost 5 bases to trimming and J lost 0 bases; unmatched junction nucleotides: 18. The CDR3 DNA reads TGTGCCAGCAGTACCCGGGACAGGTTCAATCTCGAGGGCTCTGGAAACACCATATATTTT. This codes for CASSTRDRFNLEGSGNTIYF.

This clonotype was counted between two and nine times. This chain uses TRBV29-1 with TRBJ2-7, with 7 bases fitting TRBD2. The CDR3 extends over 13 amino acids. Germline V gene lookup returns CDR1 SQVTM and CDR2 ANQGSEA. Trimming at V came to 4 bases and at J to 4 bases, leaving 7 bases not matched to a gene. This chain's CDR3 is CSVGSSGGYEQYF. The CDR3 DNA reads TGCAGCGTTGGTTCCTCGGGGGGTTACGAGCAGTACTTC.

This clonotype was picked up a small number of times. The chain recombines TRBV6-1 with TRBJ2-6; D is uncertain. The CDR3 consists of 13 residues. Germline CDR1 reads MNHNS; CDR2 reads SASEGT. V was pared by 2 bases and J by 9 bases, with 8 bases between. CDR3 bases: TGTGCCAGCAGTGAATGGCAGATCAACGTCCTGACTTTC. Residues: CASSEWQINVLTF.

This chain connects TRBV5-1 to TRBJ2-3, with 8 bases that match TRBD2. This CDR3 region has 19 residues. Unmatched junction bases numbered 15, after V lost 2 bases and J lost 1 base. The germline CDR1 and CDR2 sequences are SGHRS and YFSETQ. The CDR3 protein is CASSFGTSRLLNRTDTQYF. CDR3 bases: TGCGCCAGCAGCTTCGGGACTAGTCGTCTCCTGAACCGCACAGATACGCAGTATTTT.

This clonotype was seen a few times. The rearrangement joins TRBV5-5 to TRBJ2-7; 7 nucleotides match TRBD1. The CDR3 extends over 14 amino acids. Germline lookup yields CDR1 SGHKS and CDR2 YYEKEE (reference sequence). V was pared by 3 bases and J by 3 bases, with 6 bases of the junction left unmatched. The chain's CDR3 is CASSSWTGHYEQYF. The DNA of the CDR3 is TGTGCCAGCAGCTCGTGGACAGGTCACTACGAGCAGTACTTC.

The V and J genes are TRBV4-1 and TRBJ2-7; maybe TRBD1 (6 bases). The CDR3 runs 14 residues. CDR1 is MGHRA and CDR2 is YSYEKL in the germline V gene. Trimming pared 6 bases from V and 1 base from J, leaving 13 bases between. The CDR3 coding sequence is TGCGCCAGCAGTCCTCGGGACAAGTCCTACGAGCAGTACTTC. Translating it yields CASSPRDKSYEQYF.

As DNA, the CDR3 is TGTGCCAGCAGTTTTTGGCTTCTCAATGAGCAGTTCTTC. Translation gives CASSFWLLNEQFF. The rearrangement joins TRBV12-3 or TRBV12-4 to TRBJ2-1; D not certain. The CDR3 has 13 residues. V gave up 3 bases and J gave up 6 bases, with 9 bases separating them.

The rearrangement links TRBV10-2 to TRBJ2-7, with TRBD1 identical over 11 bases. V shed 11 bases, J shed 7 bases, and the junction held 10 bases outside the gene matches. The length of the CDR3 is 13 residues. CDR1 and CDR2 from the germline V gene are WSHSY and SAAADI. CDR3 DNA sequence: TGCGCCGTCTCCGGGACAGGGGGTAGAGAGCAGTACTTC. This gives the protein CAVSGTGGREQYF.

Only a few counts were recorded for this clonotype. The rearrangement links TRBV7-9 to TRBJ2-3; D is unresolved. Trimming cost V 5 bases and J 1 base, with 13 bases left between them. This CDR3 has 15 amino acids. Germline CDR1 reads SEHNR; CDR2 reads FQNEAQ (reference sequence). Here the CDR3 reads CASSPPVSGTDTQYF. The CDR3 bases are TGTGCCAGCAGCCCCCCCGTGAGCGGCACAGATACGCAGTATTTT.

V is TRBV29-1 and J is TRBJ2-6; D ambiguous. CDR3 length: 13 amino acids. Trimming cost V 3 bases and J 4 bases, with 7 bases left between them. Germline assignment: CDR1 SQVTM and CDR2 ANQGSEA. The CDR3 region has the DNA TGCAGCGTTGAGAGATCAGGGGCCAACGTCCTGACTTTC. Amino acids: CSVERSGANVLTF.